The entry below describes one T cell receptor beta chain. Its target is unknown. These data come from a study of cytomegalovirus exposure and HLA in healthy donors. Study-level points and caveats: Some TCR beta chains (roughly 160 of them) were listed as cytomegalovirus-associated. After further analysis at a later stage, 16,951 TCR beta sequences were associated with HLA alleles at 0.05 false discovery rate.

Germline CDR1 and CDR2: MGHDK and SYGVNS. The germline V and J ends were trimmed by 6 bases and 0 bases, with 5 bases remaining between them. The CDR3 loop spans 12 amino acids. The PCR had 60 Vbeta and 13 Jbeta primers. The repertoire was sequenced with immunoSEQ multiplex PCR; TCRdb's copy has only in-frame clones and lacks some. The sample records approximately 120,000 clones, 77% being singletons. The chain couples TRBV25-1 to TRBJ1-1; D gene unclear. Sequencing input: PBMCs. This TCR came from a man aged 35 to 55 in good health and CMV-seropositive. The CDR3 reads CASRNLNTEAFF. CDR3 coding DNA: TGTGCCAGCAGGAACTTGAACACTGAAGCTTTCTTT.